What follows are 20 T cell receptor beta chains derived from one specimen sequenced in a study of T cells in Graves' hyperthyroidism and ophthalmopathy. TCR beta CDR3 region amplification was performed from RNA transcripts. HTBI primers drove first-round RT-PCR of the TCR CDR3. TCRdb independently ran MiXCR on the multiplex PCR reads; one entry per CDR3 protein. This table has about 580,000 distinct CDR3 sequences, roughly 14% appearing once. Specimen: blood. These receptors originate from a woman aged 25 to 39 with Graves' hyperthyroidism that later progressed to Graves' ophthalmopathy.

This clonotype has more than one count but fewer than ten. V is TRBV6-1 and J is TRBJ1-4; no definite D call. V was trimmed by 6 bases and J by 3 bases, leaving 11 bases between them. The CDR3 loop spans 14 amino acids. CDR1 MNHNS and CDR2 SASEGT come from the germline V gene. CDR3 sequence reads: CASRPLSPNEKLFF. CDR3 DNA sequence: TGTGCCAGCAGACCTCTATCTCCTAATGAAAAACTGTTTTTT.

This clonotype was detected many times. The chain links TRBV28 to TRBJ1-2; 7 bases agree with TRBD1. This CDR3 spans 11 amino acids. With 3 bases clipped from V and 13 bases from J, the junction kept 5 bases outside the gene matches. The germline V gene has CDR1 MDHEN and CDR2 SYDVKM. The CDR3 region is CASSFGTVPTF. The CDR3 DNA is TGTGCCAGCAGTTTTGGGACAGTCCCCACCTTC.

This clonotype was observed many times. The rearrangement joins TRBV12-3 or TRBV12-4 to TRBJ2-1; TRBD2 aligns across 12 bases. The CDR3 has 16 amino acids. V lost 3 bases to trimming and J lost 7 bases; unmatched junction nucleotides: 7. The CDR3 region has the DNA TGTGCCAGCAGTTTCTTGACTAGCGGGGGAAGAAATGAGCAGTTCTTC. It encodes CASSFLTSGGRNEQFF.

The rearrangement joins TRBV18 to TRBJ2-1; D possibly corresponds to TRBD2 (7 bases). V lost 3 bases and J lost 4, with 19 bases in between. CDR1 and CDR2 from the germline V gene are KGHSH and LQKENI. The length of the CDR3 is 17 residues. The CDR3 region is CASSPPRGAGDYNEQFF. DNA of the CDR3: TGTGCCAGCTCACCCCCTAGGGGGGCGGGAGATTACAATGAGCAGTTCTTC.

In its sample, this clonotype was seen a few times. A read error may produce the germline difference seen at one junction end. This chain joins TRBV6-2 or TRBV6-3 and TRBJ2-2; 7 bases agree with TRBD2. Germline-derived CDR1 and CDR2 are MNHEY and SVGEGT. This CDR3 spans 15 amino acids. The CDR3 nucleotides are TGTGCCAGCAGCTCAGCGGGATCGAACACCCGGGAGCTGTTTTTT. Protein sequence: CASSSAGSNTRELFF.

The chain recombines TRBV7-3 with TRBJ2-2; weak D call: TRBD1 (5 bases). V lost 2 bases and J 5 bases, leaving 9 bases between the germline ends. The CDR3 runs to 14 residues. Germline CDR1 reads SGHTA; CDR2 reads FQGTGA. CDR3 in amino acids: CASSLYQGTGELFF. As DNA, the CDR3 is TGTGCCAGCAGCTTATATCAGGGTACCGGGGAGCTGTTTTTT.

This clonotype was seen at least ten times. This rearrangement joins TRBV4-1 to TRBJ2-3; D might be TRBD1 (6 bases). V was pared by 1 base and J by 4 bases, with 15 bases between. Germline V lookup: CDR1 MGHRA, CDR2 YSYEKL. The CDR3 runs 16 residues. CDR3 nucleotides: TGCGCCAGCAGCCAAGGGGGACACCCGGCGGCAGATACGCAGTATTTT. This encodes CASSQGGHPAADTQYF.

This clonotype has at least ten counts. V usage is TRBV2 and J usage is TRBJ1-4; D is undetermined. This CDR3 comprises 15 residues. Trimming took 4 bases from V and 0 from J, leaving 9 bases between them. Germline V gene lookup returns CDR1 SNHLY and CDR2 FYNNEI. The CDR3 sequence is CASSVHSATNEKLFF. In DNA form, the CDR3 reads TGTGCCAGCAGTGTGCACAGTGCAACTAATGAAAAACTGTTTTTT.

The sample holds many counts of this clonotype. The CDR3: CSARDTSGRTYYNEQFF. The CDR3 DNA reads TGCAGTGCTAGAGATACCAGCGGGAGGACCTATTACAATGAGCAGTTCTTC. The chain couples TRBV20-1 to TRBJ2-1; TRBD2 aligns across 9 bases. The germline V gene has CDR1 DFQATT and CDR2 SNEGSKA (reference sequence). V was clipped by 0 bases and J by 4 bases; unmatched bases: 10. This CDR3 spans 17 amino acids.

This clonotype was picked up many times. The rearrangement links TRBV27 to TRBJ2-1, with TRBD2 identical over 16 bases. Germline-derived CDR1 and CDR2 are MNHEY and SMNVEV (reference sequence). This CDR3 is 16 amino acids long. J gave up 5 bases and V 3 bases, and 1 base lay outside the gene matches. DNA of the CDR3: TGTGCCAGCAGTTTGGGACTAGCGGGAGGGGACAATGAGCAGTTCTTC. Its translation: CASSLGLAGGDNEQFF.

This rearrangement joins TRBV30 to TRBJ1-2, with 7 nucleotides matching TRBD1. The CDR3 spans 13 residues. Germline V gene data show CDR1 as GTSNPN and CDR2 as SVGIG (reference sequence). V dropped 6 bases and J dropped 4; count of bases not matched to a gene: 8. The CDR3: CACTPGTVYGYTF. The CDR3 DNA reads TGTGCCTGTACCCCCGGGACAGTCTATGGCTACACCTTC.

Only a few counts were recorded for this clonotype. This chain joins TRBV7-2 and TRBJ1-1, with D hard to call. The CDR3 runs to 13 residues. The germline V gene has CDR1 SGHTA and CDR2 FQGNSA. V was clipped by 3 bases and J by 7 bases, with 12 bases between them. The CDR3 loop is CASSFDPGDEAFF. The CDR3 DNA reads as TGTGCCAGCAGCTTTGACCCGGGAGATGAAGCTTTCTTT.

This clonotype was picked up many times. For the CDR3, the DNA is TGCAGTGCTGGCCCGAACGGGGAGCTGTTTTTT. Amino acid sequence: CSAGPNGELFF. J is TRBJ2-2 and V is TRBV20-1; no firm D call. The CDR3 spans 11 residues. Germline lookup yields CDR1 DFQATT and CDR2 SNEGSKA (reference sequence). V gave up 5 bases and J gave up 7 bases, with 8 bases separating them.

The rearrangement uses TRBV7-9 and TRBJ1-1; TRBD1 is a possible D gene (5 bases). This CDR3 contains 13 residues. Trimming took 4 bases from V and 4 from J, leaving 10 bases between them. CDR1 is SEHNR, CDR2 FQNEAQ, per germline (reference sequence). CDR3 amino acids: CASSSGTSTEAFF. CDR3 sequence (DNA): TGTGCCAGCAGCTCGGGGACCTCCACTGAAGCTTTCTTT.

This chain links TRBV7-9 with TRBJ1-1; a possible D gene is TRBD1 (5 bases). V lost 5 bases and J 0 bases, leaving 16 bases between the germline ends. The CDR3 spans 16 residues. Germline assignment: CDR1 SEHNR and CDR2 FQNEAQ (reference sequence). CDR3 protein: CASSPGRVVMNTEAFF. As DNA, the CDR3 is TGTGCCAGCAGCCCGGGACGGGTTGTAATGAACACTGAAGCTTTCTTT.

In this sample, this clonotype turned up a few times. The chain couples TRBV7-2 to TRBJ2-3; the D gene is possibly TRBD2 (5 bases). CDR3 length: 14 amino acids. With 5 bases removed from V and 4 bases from J, the gap between germline ends came to 13 bases. The germline V gene has CDR1 SGHTA and CDR2 FQGNSA. The CDR3 nucleotides are TGTGCCAGCAGCCCCAGCGGTGTAGCAGATACGCAGTATTTT. It yields the protein CASSPSGVADTQYF.

Many counts were recorded for this clonotype. The rearrangement links TRBV14 to TRBJ2-1; 14 bases line up with TRBD2. The V segment lost 3 bases and the J segment 10 bases; nucleotides outside the gene matches: 2. CDR1 SGHDN and CDR2 FVKESK come from the germline V gene. This CDR3 is built from 14 residues. The DNA for the CDR3 is TGTGCCAGCAGCCAGGGACTAGCGGGAGAGGAGCAGTTCTTC. Residues: CASSQGLAGEEQFF.

This clonotype was found many times. This chain connects TRBV28 to TRBJ2-2, with TRBD2 matching 8 bases. Germline V CDR1 and CDR2: MDHEN, SYDVKM. The CDR3 totals 14 residues. Losses at the gene ends were 2 bases for V and 9 bases for J; bases not matched to a gene: 5. The CDR3 DNA reads as TGTGCCAGCAGTTTAGCGGGAGGATATTGGGAGCTGTTTTTT. It yields the protein CASSLAGGYWELFF. The full variable domain, with the rest looked up from reference TRBV28 and TRBJ2-2, is DVKVTQSSRYLVKRTGEKVFLECVQDMDHENMFWYRQDPGLGLRLIYFSYDVKMKEKGDIPEGYSVSREKKERFSLILESASTNQTSMYLCASSLAGGYWELFFGEGSRLTVL.

This clonotype showed up many times. V and J are TRBV12-3 or TRBV12-4 and TRBJ1-3; D unclear. V lost 2 bases to trimming and J lost 0 bases, with 8 bases between them. CDR3 length equals 15 residues. The CDR3 region is CASSLNIYSGNTIYF. The CDR3 DNA sequence: TGTGCCAGCAGTTTAAACATTTACTCTGGAAACACCATATATTTT.

This clonotype was counted many times. The V gene is TRBV3-1, the J gene TRBJ2-7, with D tentatively TRBD1 (5 bases). Trimming left V 1 base short and J 6 bases short, with 10 bases between. CDR1 is LGHDT, CDR2 YNNKEL, per germline (reference sequence). The CDR3 contains 13 residues. The CDR3, as DNA: TGTGCCAGCAGCCAAGTCCCAGGGCCCGAGCAGTACTTC. Its protein is CASSQVPGPEQYF.